Presented here are 9 T cell receptor beta chains from one specimen sequenced in a study of identical twins' blood T cells. A single record per CDR3 protein comes from TCRdb applying MiXCR to the 5' RACE reads. The table has hundreds of thousands of distinct CDR3 sequences, around 30% seen once. The sample taken for sequencing was PBMCs. The source is a woman aged 18-55 years in good health.

This clonotype was recorded a few times. V is TRBV29-1 and J is TRBJ2-3; D is uncertain. The CDR3 totals 12 residues. Trimming took off 7 bases at V and 2 bases at J, with 10 bases between the two ends. Germline assignment: CDR1 SQVTM and CDR2 ANQGSEA. The CDR3 nucleotides read TGCAGCGCTTTAGAGTTCACAGATACGCAGTATTTT. As protein: CSALEFTDTQYF.

There are a few counts of this clonotype. The chain carries TRBV27 and TRBJ2-2; D is undetermined. Germline V CDR1 and CDR2: MNHEY, SMNVEV (reference sequence). The CDR3 is 14 residues long. Trimming took off 3 bases at V and 1 base at J, with 6 bases between the two ends. The CDR3 coding sequence is TGTGCCAGCAGTTTTACCTGGAACACCGGGGAGCTGTTTTTT. Protein: CASSFTWNTGELFF.

This clonotype was picked up many times. The chain joins TRBV6-5 to TRBJ1-1; 8 nucleotides match TRBD1. V lost 6 bases to trimming and J lost 3 bases; unmatched junction nucleotides: 9. Germline V gives CDR1 MNHEY, CDR2 SVGAGI. The CDR3 length is 15 residues. The CDR3 nucleotides read TGTGCCAGCAGGCTTAGACAGGGGTCGCACACTGAAGCTTTCTTT. It specifies CASRLRQGSHTEAFF.

This sequence joins TRBV7-9 and TRBJ1-2; no reliable D call. Trimming removed 4 bases at V and 6 bases at J, with 15 bases between. Germline assignment: CDR1 SEHNR and CDR2 FQNEAQ (reference sequence). The CDR3 spans 14 residues. The CDR3 region is CASSSNPGFDGYTF. The CDR3 DNA reads TGTGCCAGCAGCTCAAACCCCGGGTTTGATGGCTACACCTTC.

This clonotype has ten or more counts. V is TRBV3-1 and J is TRBJ1-2; no clear D. There are 11 residues in the CDR3. V was clipped by 0 bases and J by 9 bases, with 5 bases between them. The germline gives CDR1 LGHDT, CDR2 YNNKEL (reference sequence). The DNA for the CDR3 is TGTGCCAGCAGCCAAGAAACAAGCTACACCTTC. Protein product: CASSQETSYTF.

This clonotype occurred a few times. The chain links TRBV20-1 to TRBJ2-5; 8 bases fit TRBD2. Germline V gives CDR1 DFQATT, CDR2 SNEGSKA (reference sequence). V shed 6 bases, J shed 4 bases, and the junction held 7 bases outside the gene matches. This CDR3 spans 13 amino acids. The CDR3 reads CSALEAGAETQYF. The DNA for the CDR3 is TGCAGTGCCCTTGAAGCGGGAGCAGAGACCCAGTACTTC.

Details on this clonotype: Possible read error: a much larger clone is one base away. The DNA for the CDR3 is TGTGCCTCAGGCGGCTTTAACACCGGGGATCTGTTTTTT. Its translation is CASGGFNTGDLFF. The V gene is TRBV6-2 or TRBV6-3, the J gene TRBJ2-2, with D maybe TRBD2 (5 bases). Per the germline V gene, CDR1 is MNHEY and CDR2 is SVGEGT. The CDR3 runs 13 residues.

This clonotype was counted only a few times. The chain combines TRBV27 with TRBJ1-1; D uncertain. Trimming shortened V by 1 base and J by 4 bases, and 10 bases separated the two germline ends. This CDR3 is 14 amino acids long. CDR1 is MNHEY and CDR2 is SMNVEV in the germline V gene (reference sequence). The CDR3 region has the DNA TGTGCCAGCAGTTTATGGGATGGGTCCACTGAAGCTTTCTTT. Translating it yields CASSLWDGSTEAFF.

This clonotype occurred a few times. The rearrangement links TRBV29-1 to TRBJ2-1; D is perhaps TRBD1 (5 bases). Looked up from germline, CDR1 is SQVTM and CDR2 is ANQGSEA. V shed 5 bases and J shed 7 bases, with 18 bases lying between them. The CDR3 has 14 residues. For the CDR3, the DNA is TGCAGCGTTTCCGTGGGGCCAACACGGAATGAGCAGTTCTTC. It yields the protein CSVSVGPTRNEQFF.